One and the same sample provided the 24 T cell receptor beta chains below, sequenced in a study of T cells after yellow fever vaccination. TCRdb used MiXCR to reprocess the 5' RACE reads, holding one entry per CDR3 protein. This repertoire shows hundreds of thousands of distinct CDR3 sequences, around a fifth found once; its top ten account for about 16%. The sequencing here drew on PBMCs, taken 21 days after the first yellow fever vaccination. The receptors were gathered from a man between 18 and 29 years old who received the YFV17D yellow fever vaccine.

This chain links TRBV4-1 with TRBJ2-1; D is ambiguous. Germline CDR1 MGHRA, CDR2 YSYEKL. This CDR3 region has 16 residues. With 1 base removed from V and 8 bases from J, the gap between germline ends came to 18 bases. In nucleotides, the CDR3 is TGCGCCAGCAGCCAAGTCGTGGGTTTAATGTACGATGAGCAGTTCTTC. This codes for CASSQVVGLMYDEQFF.

The V and J genes are TRBV2 and TRBJ1-5, with D tentatively TRBD1 (6 bases). The V gene lost 4 bases and the J gene lost 4 bases, with 8 bases spanning the gap. Germline CDR1 SNHLY, CDR2 FYNNEI. This CDR3 region has 13 residues. The CDR3 reads CASSGQANQPQHF. DNA of the CDR3: TGTGCCAGCAGTGGACAGGCAAATCAGCCCCAGCATTTT.

The V call is TRBV29-1, the J call TRBJ2-3, with 11 bases identical to TRBD2. The J segment lost 4 bases and the V segment lost 1 base, leaving 25 bases of the junction unmatched. This CDR3 spans 22 amino acids. Looked up from germline, CDR1 is SQVTM and CDR2 is ANQGSEA. CDR3: CSVEGAGENSNSGGVVADTQYF. The CDR3, as DNA: TGCAGCGTTGAAGGGGCAGGGGAGAATTCGAATAGCGGGGGGGTGGTGGCAGATACGCAGTATTTT.

The chain carries TRBV20-1 and TRBJ2-1; TRBD1 matches 10 bases. Germline CDR1 DFQATT, CDR2 SNEGSKA (reference sequence). This CDR3 has 13 residues. The trim removed 6 bases at V and 7 bases at J, leaving 6 bases unmatched. CDR3 sequence reads: CSARDRGRNEQFF. The CDR3 DNA follows: TGCAGTGCACGGGACAGGGGACGGAATGAGCAGTTCTTC.

This clonotype was recorded a few times. CDR3 nucleotides: TGTGCCAGCAGTTCCCTCCCCTATTTAGATACGCAGTATTTT. This sequence encodes CASSSLPYLDTQYF. V usage is TRBV27 and J usage is TRBJ2-3; D uncertain. Germline V gives CDR1 MNHEY, CDR2 SMNVEV (reference sequence). Trimming left V 4 bases short and J 5 bases short, with 13 bases between. The CDR3 sequence is 14 residues long.

The table lists this clonotype with a few counts. The genes are TRBV11-3 and TRBJ2-5, with a weak D call TRBD2 (5 bases). V was trimmed by 5 bases and J by 0 bases, leaving 10 bases between them. CDR3 size: 14 residues. CDR1 and CDR2 from the germline V gene are SGHNT and YENEEA. The CDR3 spells CASSPGVNQETQYF. CDR3 coding DNA: TGTGCCAGCAGCCCCGGGGTAAACCAAGAGACCCAGTACTTC.

In its sample, this clonotype was seen once. The CDR3 coding sequence is TGCAGTGCTAGAGATGGGCTAGCGGGGACCCATCCCGGCACAGATACGCAGTATTTT. Its protein is CSARDGLAGTHPGTDTQYF. The chain has TRBV20-1 and TRBJ2-3; 9 bases map to TRBD2. Germline lookup yields CDR1 DFQATT and CDR2 SNEGSKA (reference sequence). After removal of 0 bases from V and 1 base from J, the junction contained 14 bases not matched to a gene. This CDR3 has 19 residues.

This clonotype turned up a few times. V usage is TRBV9 and J usage is TRBJ2-7; maybe TRBD1 (6 bases). Germline-derived CDR1 and CDR2 are SGDLS and YYNGEE. This CDR3 is built from 14 residues. The V end lost 0 bases, the J end lost 5 bases, and 12 bases lay between the germline ends. The DNA for the CDR3 is TGTGCCAGCAGCGTAGGAACAGGGATCAACGAGCAGTACTTC. Translated: CASSVGTGINEQYF.

The V call is TRBV20-1, the J call TRBJ2-2; a possible D gene is TRBD1 (5 bases). V was shortened by 3 bases and J by 7 bases, with 12 bases between the two germline ends. Germline CDR1 DFQATT, CDR2 SNEGSKA (reference sequence). This CDR3 region has 13 residues. The CDR3 reads CSASNAGYGELFF. For the CDR3, the DNA is TGCAGTGCTAGTAATGCAGGGTACGGGGAGCTGTTTTTT.

This clonotype was found a few times. The chain employs TRBV6-5 and TRBJ2-3; TRBD2 aligns across 7 bases. Losses at the gene ends were 0 bases for V and 4 bases for J; bases not matched to a gene: 7. This CDR3 is built from 16 residues. Germline V gene sequence: CDR1 MNHEY, CDR2 SVGAGI. The CDR3, as DNA: TGTGCCAGCAGTTACTCGAGGGCTAGCGGATCAGATACGCAGTATTTT. Translation gives CASSYSRASGSDTQYF.

Concerning this clonotype itself: At one boundary the junction diverges from the germline segment, which might be a read error. The gene calls are TRBV18 and TRBJ2-1, with TRBD2 matching over 10 bases. From germline, CDR1 is KGHSH and CDR2 LQKENI. CDR3 length equals 16 residues. CDR3 bases: TGTGCCAGCTCGTTCTTAGCGGGGGGAGAATACACTGAGCAGTTCTTC. Translation: CASSFLAGGEYTEQFF. Combining the CDR3 with reference TRBV18 and TRBJ2-1 gives the whole variable domain NAGVMQNPRHLVRRRGQEARLRCSPMKGHSHVYWYRQLPEEGLKFMVYLQKENIIDESGMPKERFSAEFPKEGPSILRIQQVVRGDSAAYFCASSFLAGGEYTEQFFGPGTRLTVL.

The chain employs TRBV10-3 and TRBJ2-3; the match to TRBD2 covers 9 bases. Germline lookup yields CDR1 ENHRY and CDR2 SYGVKD. After removal of 4 bases from V and 4 bases from J, the junction contained 6 bases not matched to a gene. The CDR3 loop spans 15 amino acids. CDR3 nucleotides: TGTGCCATCAGTGGTTTAGCGGGGGTGGCAGATACGCAGTATTTT. Amino acids: CAISGLAGVADTQYF.

The V and J genes are TRBV6-2 or TRBV6-3 and TRBJ1-2; perhaps TRBD1 as D (6 bases). The germline V and J ends were trimmed by 5 bases and 5 bases, with 15 bases remaining between them. Per the germline V gene, CDR1 is MNHEY and CDR2 is SVGEGT. CDR3 length: 14 amino acids. CDR3: CASSDPGTPYGYTF. Written as DNA, the CDR3 is TGTGCCAGCAGTGACCCCGGGACACCTTATGGCTACACCTTC.

V gene TRBV7-6 combines with J gene TRBJ2-5; maybe TRBD2 (5 bases). The CDR3 contains 15 residues. CDR1 and CDR2 (germline): SGHVS, FNYEAQ. Between the trimmed V and J ends, which lost 5 bases and 0 bases, there was a span of 13 bases. Here the CDR3 DNA reads TGTGCCAGCAGCCCGACTAATCTGTACCAAGAGACCCAGTACTTC. This sequence encodes CASSPTNLYQETQYF.

The chain couples TRBV5-6 to TRBJ2-7, with TRBD2 matching 11 bases. Trimming at V came to 4 bases and at J to 7 bases, leaving 7 bases not matched to a gene. CDR3 size: 14 residues. Germline assignment: CDR1 SGHDT and CDR2 YYEEEE. The CDR3 DNA follows: TGTGCCAGCAGCCCGCCTAGCGGGGGGATGGAGCAGTACTTC. Protein: CASSPPSGGMEQYF.

This clonotype has just a few counts. V and J are TRBV9 and TRBJ2-1, with 8 bases aligning to TRBD2. Germline V gene data show CDR1 as SGDLS and CDR2 as YYNGEE. Unmatched junction bases numbered 4, after V lost 1 base and J lost 4 bases. The CDR3 has 15 residues. CDR3 region: CASSVRAGEYNEQFF. The DNA of the CDR3 is TGTGCCAGCAGCGTAAGAGCGGGGGAATACAATGAGCAGTTCTTC.

The sample holds a few counts of this clonotype. The chain recombines TRBV4-1 with TRBJ2-6; D perhaps matches TRBD2 (6 bases). Trimming took off 5 bases at V and 2 bases at J, with 10 bases between the two ends. This CDR3 has 15 residues. Germline-derived CDR1 and CDR2 are MGHRA and YSYEKL. The CDR3 reads CASSETRPGANVLTF. CDR3 bases: TGCGCCAGCAGCGAGACTAGGCCTGGGGCCAACGTCCTGACTTTC.

There are a few counts of this clonotype. The genes are TRBV2 and TRBJ2-7; the match to TRBD1 covers 7 bases. Germline CDR1 is SNHLY and CDR2 is FYNNEI. J was trimmed by 3 bases and V by 3 bases; bases with no gene match: 2. CDR3 size: 13 residues. The CDR3 nucleotides read TGTGCCAGCAGTGAGCGACAGGGCTACGAGCAGTACGTC. It yields the protein CASSERQGYEQYV.

This clonotype occurred a few times. This sequence joins TRBV20-1 and TRBJ1-2; no clear D. Germline loops: CDR1 DFQATT, CDR2 SNEGSKA (reference sequence). The CDR3 extends over 9 amino acids. Trimming removed 7 bases at V and 10 bases at J, with 10 bases between. CDR3 amino acids: CSVGQFYTF. CDR3 bases: TGCAGTGTTGGGCAGTTCTACACCTTC.

This chain joins TRBV6-2 or TRBV6-3 and TRBJ1-5, with D unresolved. This CDR3 contains 13 residues. The germline V gene encodes CDR1 MNHEY and CDR2 SVGEGT. Trimming left V 3 bases short and J 1 base short, with 4 bases between. In DNA form, the CDR3 reads TGTGCCAGCAGTTATGGGAGCAATCAGCCCCAGCATTTT. This sequence encodes CASSYGSNQPQHF.

This sequence joins TRBV7-9 and TRBJ2-7; 7 positions match TRBD1. The CDR3 sequence is 13 residues long. V was pared by 3 bases and J by 7 bases, with 6 bases of the junction left unmatched. From germline, CDR1 is SEHNR and CDR2 FQNEAQ (reference sequence). In DNA form, the CDR3 reads TGTGCCAGCAGCTTCGGGTCAGGGGGTGAGCAGTACGTC. It yields the protein CASSFGSGGEQYV.

This clonotype was found a few times. The V gene is TRBV6-5, the J gene TRBJ2-1, with unresolved D. The length of the CDR3 is 16 residues. Germline CDR1 reads MNHEY; CDR2 reads SVGAGI. V was clipped by 2 bases and J by 2 bases, with 13 bases between them. This CDR3 is CASSYRQASTYNEQFF. The CDR3 region has the DNA TGTGCCAGCAGTTACCGGCAGGCCTCTACCTACAATGAGCAGTTCTTC.

This clonotype was seen only a few times. This chain joins TRBV20-1 and TRBJ1-1; tentatively, D is TRBD1 (5 bases). CDR3 length equals 14 residues. The germline CDR1 and CDR2 sequences are DFQATT and SNEGSKA (reference sequence). The ends were cut back, 5 bases at V and 1 base at J, with 14 bases in the middle. CDR3 DNA: TGCAGTGCTCCGCCGGGGCCGGAGAACACTGAAGCTTTCTTT. It codes for CSAPPGPENTEAFF.

The CDR3 region is CASSSHLQRRSTDTQYF. Written as DNA, the CDR3 is TGTGCCAGCAGTTCCCATCTCCAGCGACGAAGCACAGATACGCAGTATTTT. The J gene is TRBJ2-3, the V gene TRBV6-5; D is unresolved. V was cut by 4 bases and J by 0 bases, with 17 bases left in between. CDR1 and CDR2 (germline): MNHEY, SVGAGI. The CDR3 has 17 residues.